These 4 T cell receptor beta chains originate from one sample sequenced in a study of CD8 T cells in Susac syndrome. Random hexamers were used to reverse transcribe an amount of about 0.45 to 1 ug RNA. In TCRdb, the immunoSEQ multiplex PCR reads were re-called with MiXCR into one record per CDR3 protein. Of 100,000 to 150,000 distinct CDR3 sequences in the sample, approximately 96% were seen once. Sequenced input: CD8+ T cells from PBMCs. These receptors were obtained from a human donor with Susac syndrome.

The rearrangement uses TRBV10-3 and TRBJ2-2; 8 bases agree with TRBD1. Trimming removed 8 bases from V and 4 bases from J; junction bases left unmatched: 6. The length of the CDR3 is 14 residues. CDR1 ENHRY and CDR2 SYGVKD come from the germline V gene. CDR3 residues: CAISTTGGTGELFF. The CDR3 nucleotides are TGTGCCATCTCGACTACAGGGGGCACCGGGGAGCTGTTTTTT.

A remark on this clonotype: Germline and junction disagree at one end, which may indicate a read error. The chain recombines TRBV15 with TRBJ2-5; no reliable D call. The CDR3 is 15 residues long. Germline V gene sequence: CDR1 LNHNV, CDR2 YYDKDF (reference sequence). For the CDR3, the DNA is TGTGCCACCAGCGGAGATCTTACGTACCAAGAGACCCAGTACTTC. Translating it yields CATSGDLTYQETQYF.

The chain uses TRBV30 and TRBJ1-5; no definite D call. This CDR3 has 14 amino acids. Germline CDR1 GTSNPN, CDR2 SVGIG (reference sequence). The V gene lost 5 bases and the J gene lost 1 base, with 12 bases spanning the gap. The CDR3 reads CAWGLKDSNQPQHF. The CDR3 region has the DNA TGTGCCTGGGGGCTGAAGGACAGCAATCAGCCCCAGCATTTT.

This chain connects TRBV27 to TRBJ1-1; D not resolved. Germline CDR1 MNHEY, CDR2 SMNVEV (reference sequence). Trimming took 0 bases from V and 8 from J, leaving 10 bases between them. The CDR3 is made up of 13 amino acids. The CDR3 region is CASSLSRGSEAFF. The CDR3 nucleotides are TGTGCCAGCAGTTTATCGCGGGGTTCGGAAGCTTTCTTT.